This is a list of T cell receptor beta chains from one sample in a study of blood T cell repertoires in COVID-19. Using immunoSEQ multiplex PCR, the repertoire was profiled, and TCRdb retains in-frame clones only, with some absent. The data hold about 310,000 clones, with 90% observed a single time. Specimen: PBMCs or T cells enriched from blood (not recorded which). These receptors were obtained from a woman between 18 and 29 years old with acute COVID-19. Each CDR3 is given with its conserved first and last residue. D genes are given only for firm matches. Some rows have no size entry. The others give once, few or many, or a class for an expanded clone.

CAVGGPANEKLFF | TGTGCCGTCGGTGGTCCGGCTAATGAAAAACTGTTTTTT | TRBV19 | - | TRBJ1-4 | -
CASTYPGNTEAFF | TGCGCCAGCACATACCCCGGGAACACTGAAGCTTTCTTT | TRBV5-1 | - | TRBJ1-1 | once
CASSIGRGAEQYF | TGTGCCAGTAGTATTGGCAGGGGGGCCGAGCAGTACTTC | TRBV19 | - | TRBJ2-7 | -
CASSSLSRSDTQYF | TGTGCCAGCAGCAGCCTCTCACGGAGTGATACGCAGTATTTT | TRBV21-1 | - | TRBJ2-3 | -
CASSIAFGDRGNEQYF | TGTGCCAGTAGTATAGCATTTGGGGACAGGGGCAACGAGCAGTACTTC | TRBV19 | TRBD1 | TRBJ2-7 | -
CASSRGAQMPQHF | TGTGCCAGCTCACGGGGGGCCCAGATGCCCCAGCATTTT | TRBV12-3/TRBV12-4 | - | TRBJ1-5 | -
CASQWGDYGYTF | TGTGCCAGCCAGTGGGGGGACTATGGCTACACCTTC | TRBV28 | - | TRBJ1-2 | -
CASSSSRSGQGNQPQHF | TGTGCCAGCAGTTCCTCACGATCTGGACAGGGAAATCAGCCCCAGCATTTT | TRBV28 | TRBD1 | TRBJ1-5 | -
CASTGGEAYEQYF | TGTGCCAGCACCGGCGGGGAGGCCTACGAGCAGTACTTC | TRBV3-1/TRBV3-2 | - | TRBJ2-7 | -
CASSLTGTGSRAFF | TGTGCCAGCAGCTTAACAGGGACAGGGTCTAGAGCTTTCTTT | TRBV7-3 | TRBD1 | TRBJ1-1 | -
CASSLVIAGGQETQYF | TGCGCCAGCAGCTTGGTGATAGCGGGAGGCCAAGAGACCCAGTACTTC | TRBV5-1 | TRBD2 | TRBJ2-5 | -
CASSFHGNSNQPQHF | TGTGCCAGCAGCTTTCACGGGAATAGCAATCAGCCCCAGCATTTT | TRBV7-2 | - | TRBJ1-5 | -
CASSPGSAGEAFF | TGTGCCAGCAGCCCCGGGTCGGCCGGGGAAGCTTTCTTT | TRBV9 | - | TRBJ1-1 | few
CASSLGQGEGGTIYF | TGCGCCAGCAGTTTAGGACAGGGCGAGGGCGGCACCATATATTTT | TRBV5-1 | TRBD1 | TRBJ1-3 | -
CASSLGDRVTYNEQFF | TGTGCCAGCAGCTTGGGGGACAGGGTTACCTACAATGAGCAGTTCTTC | TRBV5-4 | TRBD1 | TRBJ2-1 | -
CASSFGDRNTGELFF | TGTGCCAGCAGTTTCGGGGACAGGAACACCGGGGAGCTGTTTTTT | TRBV27 | TRBD1 | TRBJ2-2 | -
CASSPPGGRGETQYF | TGTGCCAGCAGCCCCCCTGGTGGACGAGGGGAGACCCAGTACTTC | TRBV7-9 | - | TRBJ2-5 | -
CASSQDPSGYTGELFF | TGTGCCAGCAGCCAAGACCCTAGCGGCTACACCGGGGAGCTGTTTTTT | TRBV3-1/TRBV3-2 | TRBD2 | TRBJ2-2 | -
CASSQTGSNQPQHF | TGTGCCAGCAGTCAGACAGGTAGCAATCAGCCCCAGCATTTT | TRBV6-5 | - | TRBJ1-5 | -
CASSIGDSGYTF | TGTGCCAGTAGTATCGGTGACAGTGGCTACACCTTC | TRBV19 | - | TRBJ1-2 | once
CASSRTSGSYEQYF | TGTGCCAGCAGTAGGACTAGCGGGTCCTACGAGCAGTACTTC | TRBV6-5 | TRBD2 | TRBJ2-7 | once
CASSQRGGNTIYF | TGTGCCAGCAGTCAACGGGGGGGAAACACCATATATTTT | TRBV27 | - | TRBJ1-3 | -
CASEGWSGELFF | TGTGCCAGCGAGGGTTGGTCTGGGGAGCTGTTTTTT | TRBV6-5 | - | TRBJ2-2 | -
CASSTHSFTDTQYF | TGTGCCAGTAGTACTCACTCATTCACAGATACGCAGTATTTT | TRBV19 | - | TRBJ2-3 | -
CASSRDAMAKNIQYF | TGTGCCAGCTCACGAGATGCGATGGCCAAAAACATTCAGTACTTC | TRBV18 | - | TRBJ2-4 | -
CASSFDKAYEQYF | TGTGCCAGCAGCTTTGACAAGGCCTACGAGCAGTACTTC | TRBV7-8 | - | TRBJ2-7 | few
CASSFGTGYEQYF | TGTGCCAGCAGCTTTGGGACAGGGTACGAGCAGTACTTC | TRBV11-3 | TRBD1 | TRBJ2-7 | -
CASSPQGREHGYTF | TGCGCCAGCAGCCCACAGGGGAGAGAACATGGCTACACCTTC | TRBV4-1 | TRBD1 | TRBJ1-2 | -
CASSRGYGGRPSYEQYF | TGTGCCAGCAGCCGTGGGTACGGGGGGCGTCCCTCCTACGAGCAGTACTTC | TRBV3-1/TRBV3-2 | - | TRBJ2-7 | -
CASSFDRDTEAFF | TGTGCCAGCAGCTTTGACAGGGACACTGAAGCTTTCTTT | TRBV5-6 | TRBD1 | TRBJ1-1 | -
CASSFLAVSSYEQYF | TGCGCCAGCAGCTTTCTAGCGGTAAGCTCCTACGAGCAGTACTTC | TRBV5-1 | TRBD2 | TRBJ2-7 | -
CASSLEAGSDTQYF | TGTGCCAGCAGCTTGGAGGCGGGCTCGGATACGCAGTATTTT | TRBV5-4 | - | TRBJ2-3 | -